This T cell receptor beta chain derives from a study of CD8 T cells in Susac syndrome. The CDR3 runs to 12 residues. In germline, CDR1 is GTSNPN, CDR2 SVGIG (reference sequence). V was pared by 2 bases and J by 0 bases, with 4 bases between. With random hexamers, reverse transcription was performed on roughly 0.45 to 1 ug of RNA. Via MiXCR, TCRdb re-called the immunoSEQ multiplex PCR reads, giving one row per CDR3 protein. The profile shows roughly 200,000 distinct CDR3 sequences, approximately 95% of them singletons. The material sequenced was CD4+ T cells from PBMCs. The V gene is TRBV30, the J gene TRBJ1-1; no clear D gene. The TCR was taken from a human donor in good health. The CDR3 loop reads CAWSKVNTEAFF. CDR3 sequence (DNA): TGTGCCTGGAGTAAGGTGAACACTGAAGCTTTCTTT.